This T cell receptor (beta chain) emerged from a study of T cell responses to AZD1222 COVID-19 vaccine. Assay: immunoSEQ multiplex PCR; the TCRdb copy retains only in-frame clones and omits some. The sample records some 150,000 clones, roughly 86% being singletons. The CDR3 runs to 17 residues. The ends were cut back, 5 bases at V and 4 bases at J, with 21 bases in the middle. CDR1 and CDR2 from the germline V gene are SGHAT and FQNNGV. As to this clone: Antigen unknown.

Broader study findings: Once two AZD1222 doses were given, Spike-specific TCR breadth and depth went up. Only a handful of individuals given AZD1222 were seropositive at baseline. Distributed over spike, vaccine-associated CD4 TCRs predominated at 160-218 and 743-854.

The chain joins TRBV11-2 to TRBJ2-1; the D call may be TRBD1 or TRBD2 (5 bases each). The TCR originated in an adult who received the AZD1222 COVID-19 vaccine. The starting material was peripheral blood, obtained 28 days after the second AZD1222 dose. The CDR3, as DNA: TGTGCCAGCAGCCTTTCGAGTGTTGGGACGATATACAATGAGCAGTTCTTC. Translating gives CASSLSSVGTIYNEQFF.